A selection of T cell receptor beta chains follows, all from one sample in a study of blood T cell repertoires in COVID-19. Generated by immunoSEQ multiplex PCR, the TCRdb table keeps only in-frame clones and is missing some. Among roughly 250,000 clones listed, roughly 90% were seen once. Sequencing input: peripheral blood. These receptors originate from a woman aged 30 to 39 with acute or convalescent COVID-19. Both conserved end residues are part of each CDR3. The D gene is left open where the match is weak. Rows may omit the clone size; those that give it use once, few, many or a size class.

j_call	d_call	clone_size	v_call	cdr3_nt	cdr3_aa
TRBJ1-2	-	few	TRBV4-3	TGCGCCAGCAGCCAGACAGGAAGGAATGGCTACACCTTC	CASSQTGRNGYTF
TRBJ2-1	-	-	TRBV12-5	TGTGCTAGTGGTTTCGCCCGAGGCTATGAGCAGTTCTTC	CASGFARGYEQFF
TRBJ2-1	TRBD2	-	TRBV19	TGTGCCAGTAGTACTAGCGGGAGGGCCAATGAGCAGTTCTTC	CASSTSGRANEQFF
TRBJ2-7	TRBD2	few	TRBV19	TGTGCCAGTAGTCCCCGGACTAGCGGGAGGTACGAGCAGTACTTC	CASSPRTSGRYEQYF
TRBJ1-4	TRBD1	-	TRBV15	TGTGCCACCAGCAAAACACCGGGACAGAGGAATGAAAAACTGTTTTTT	CATSKTPGQRNEKLFF
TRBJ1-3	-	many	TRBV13	TGTGCCAGCAGCTTAGGTCTCGGCTCGGGGGACACCATATATTTT	CASSLGLGSGDTIYF
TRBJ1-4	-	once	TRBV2	TGTGCCAGCAGATTACAGGGCCTTAATGAAAAACTGTTTTTT	CASRLQGLNEKLFF
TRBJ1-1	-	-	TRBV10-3	TGTGCCATTAACAGCGGTTTGAACACTGAAGCTTTCTTT	CAINSGLNTEAFF
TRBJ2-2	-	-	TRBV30	TGTTCCTCCAGGGGCAGGAGGACCGGGGAGCTGTTTTTT	CSSRGRRTGELFF
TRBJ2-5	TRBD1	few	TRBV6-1	TGTGCCAGCAGTGAGACAGGGGTTGTTGAGACCCAGTACTTC	CASSETGVVETQYF
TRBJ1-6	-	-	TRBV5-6	TGTGCCAGCAGCTCCCGGACACTGTATAATTCACCCCTCCACTTT	CASSSRTLYNSPLHF
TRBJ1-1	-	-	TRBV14	TGTGCCAGCAGCCAAGACTCGAGGGATCCCCGGAGAGCTTTCTTT	CASSQDSRDPRRAFF
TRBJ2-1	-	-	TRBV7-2	TGTGCCAGCAGCTTAGGTTTTAGCGGAGTTAGCCTCAATGAGCAGTTCTTC	CASSLGFSGVSLNEQFF
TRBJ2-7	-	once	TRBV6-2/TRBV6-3	TGTGCCAGCAGCAAAACTAGTTACGAGCAGTACTTC	CASSKTSYEQYF
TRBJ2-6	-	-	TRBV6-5	TGTGCCAGCAGTCCACAGGGCTCTGGGGCCAACGTCCTGACTTTC	CASSPQGSGANVLTF
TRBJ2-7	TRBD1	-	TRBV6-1	TGTGCCAGCAGTGACCGAGGACAGGCGGGCTCCTACGAGCAGTACTTC	CASSDRGQAGSYEQYF
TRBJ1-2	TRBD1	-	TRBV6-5	TGTGCCAGCAGTTTGGGACAGCTAGCTAACTATGGCTACACCTTC	CASSLGQLANYGYTF
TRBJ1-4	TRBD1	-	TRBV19	TGTGCCACCCGCCCTCCCACAGGGGCGAATGAAAAACTGTTTTTT	CATRPPTGANEKLFF
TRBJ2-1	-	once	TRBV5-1	TGCGCCAGCAGCTTTCGCGCCGGGGGATACAATGAGCAGTTCTTC	CASSFRAGGYNEQFF
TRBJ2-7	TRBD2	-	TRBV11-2	TGTGCCAGCAGAATGGGACTAGACCTTTACGAGCAGTACTTC	CASRMGLDLYEQYF
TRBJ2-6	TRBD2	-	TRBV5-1	TGCGCCAGCAGCTTGGGTGGGTTAGCGGGTAGCTCTGGGGCCAACGTCCTGACTTTC	CASSLGGLAGSSGANVLTF
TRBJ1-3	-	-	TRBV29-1	TGCAGCGTTGTGGGGGCTTCTGGAAACACCATATATTTT	CSVVGASGNTIYF
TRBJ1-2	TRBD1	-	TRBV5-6	TGTGCCAGCAGCCTATGGGACAGGCCCCCGTATGGCTACACCTTC	CASSLWDRPPYGYTF
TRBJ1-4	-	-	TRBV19	TGTGCCAGTAGCTACAGTGCAACTAATGAAAAACTGTTTTTT	CASSYSATNEKLFF
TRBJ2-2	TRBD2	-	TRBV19	TGTGCCAGTACCTTACCTCTAGCGGGAGTAGACACCGGGGAGCTGTTTTTT	CASTLPLAGVDTGELFF
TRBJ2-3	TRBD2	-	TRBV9	TGTGCCAGCAGCTTAGGGACTAGCGGCGTGGGAGATACGCAGTATTTT	CASSLGTSGVGDTQYF
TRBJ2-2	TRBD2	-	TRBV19	TGTGCCAGTAGTATACGCCGGGGGGTGGCCGGGGAGCTGTTTTTT	CASSIRRGVAGELFF
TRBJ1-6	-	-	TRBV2	TGTGCCAGCAGTGAATCTAAGACAGGACCTTCACCCCTCCACTTT	CASSESKTGPSPLHF
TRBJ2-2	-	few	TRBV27	TGTGCCAGCAGAGGAGGGTGGCCCGGGGAGCTGTTTTTT	CASRGGWPGELFF
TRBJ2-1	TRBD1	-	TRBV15	TGTGCCACCAGCAGGGACCCCGACAGGGGGCGGGATGAGCAGTTCTTC	CATSRDPDRGRDEQFF
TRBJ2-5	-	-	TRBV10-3	TGTGCCATCAGTGAGTCGATTACGGGAAAGTACCAAGAGACCCAGTACTTC	CAISESITGKYQETQYF
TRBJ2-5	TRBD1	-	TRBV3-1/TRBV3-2	TGTGCCAGCAGCCGAGGACAGGGGTTAGGGGAGGAGACCCAGTACTTC	CASSRGQGLGEETQYF
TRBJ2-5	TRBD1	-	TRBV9	TGTGCCAGCAGCGTAGGTCCCGGGGGACAGGGGCAAGAGACCCAGTACTTC	CASSVGPGGQGQETQYF
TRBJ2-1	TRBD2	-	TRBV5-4	TGTGCCAGCAGCACTAGGACTAGCCTCCGGGGTGAGCAGTTCTTC	CASSTRTSLRGEQFF
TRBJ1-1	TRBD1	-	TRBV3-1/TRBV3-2	TGTGCCAGCAGCCAAGTAGCGTGGACAGGGATTCCTGAAGCTTTCTTT	CASSQVAWTGIPEAFF
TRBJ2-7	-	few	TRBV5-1	TGCGCCAGCAGCCCAGACAGGCCCTACGAGCAGTACTTC	CASSPDRPYEQYF
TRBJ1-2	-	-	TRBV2	TGTGCCAGCATCATCGACACCTATGGCTACACCTTC	CASIIDTYGYTF
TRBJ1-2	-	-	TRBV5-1	TGCGCCAGCAGCATCACAGGAGCTGGCTACACCTTC	CASSITGAGYTF
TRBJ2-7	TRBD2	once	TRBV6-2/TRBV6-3	TGTGCCAGCAGTTACCCGATTGGGACTAGCGGAACCGAGCAGTACTTC	CASSYPIGTSGTEQYF
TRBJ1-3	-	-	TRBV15	TGTGCCACCAGCAGTCAAGGGGTTGGAAACACCATATATTTT	CATSSQGVGNTIYF
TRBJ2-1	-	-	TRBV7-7	TGTGCTAGCAGACGACTAGGCAGAAATGAGCAGTTCTTC	CASRRLGRNEQFF
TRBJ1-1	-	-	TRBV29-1	TGCAGCGTTGAAATGACAGACCCATTGAACACTGAAGCTTTCTTT	CSVEMTDPLNTEAFF
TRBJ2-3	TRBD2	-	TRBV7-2	TGTGCCAGCAGCCAACGGACTAGCGGCACAGATACGCAGTATTTT	CASSQRTSGTDTQYF
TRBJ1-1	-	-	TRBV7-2	TGTGCCAGCAGCAGCAGGGATGAAGCTTTCTTT	CASSSRDEAFF
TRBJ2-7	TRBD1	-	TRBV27	TGTGCCAGCAGGATGACAGGGACCTACGAGCAGTACTTC	CASRMTGTYEQYF
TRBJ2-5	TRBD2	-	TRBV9	TGTGCCAGCAGCGTAGCGGGAGGGTTAGCATGGACCCAGTACTTC	CASSVAGGLAWTQYF
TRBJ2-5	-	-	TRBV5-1	TGCGCCAGCAGTAGACTTGGGGGGGAGACCCAGTACTTC	CASSRLGGETQYF
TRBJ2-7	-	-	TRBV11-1	TGTGCCAGCAGCCCTCGACTTGGCGGTCCTCTCGAGCAGTACTTC	CASSPRLGGPLEQYF
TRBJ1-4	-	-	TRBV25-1	TGTGCCAGCAGTGCCACATGGCCAACTAATGAAAAACTGTTTTTT	CASSATWPTNEKLFF
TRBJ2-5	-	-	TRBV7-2	TGTGCCAGCAGCTTAGCGCGAGGTTTGGGCCAAGAGACCCAGTACTTC	CASSLARGLGQETQYF
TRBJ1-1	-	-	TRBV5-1	TGCGCCAGCAGCTTCGGGTTGAACACTGAAGCTTTCTTT	CASSFGLNTEAFF
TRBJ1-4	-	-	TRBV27	TGTGCCAGCAGTAATCACAGGGAAAGATCGGCTAATGAAAAACTGTTTTTT	CASSNHRERSANEKLFF